This T cell receptor (beta chain) derives from a study of response to subunit inactivated influenza vaccine. Study-level results: Authors suggested each seasonal flu vaccination may recruit only limited numbers of new T cells.

The CDR3 runs 12 residues. Germline-derived CDR1 and CDR2 are MNHEY and SVGAGI. V was cut by 4 bases and J by 6 bases, with 8 bases left in between. With regard to this clonotype: Antigen specificity is unknown.

TCRdb reprocessed the RT-PCR reads via MiXCR and lists one record per CDR3 protein. The sample lists 610,000 or so distinct CDR3 sequences; 14% were seen once. The TCR sequence derives from a man aged 45-60 years who received an inactivated influenza vaccine. Sequenced here: PBMCs from blood, sampled 12 days after vaccination. The rearrangement uses TRBV6-5 and TRBJ2-3; D not certain. This chain's CDR3 is CASSSQFDTQYF. In DNA form, the CDR3 reads TGTGCCAGCAGTTCCCAGTTTGATACGCAGTATTTT.